The present T cell receptor (beta chain) was sequenced within a study of shared clonotypes between healthy human individuals. The CDR3 covers 12 residues. V was shortened by 5 bases and J by 8 bases, with 10 bases between the two germline ends. Germline lookup yields CDR1 MNHNY and CDR2 SVGAGI (reference sequence). Using immunoSEQ multiplex PCR, the repertoire was profiled, and TCRdb retains in-frame clones only, with some absent. There are around 750,000 clones in the sample; roughly 70% occur only once, and more than 1.5% lies in the top ten. Sequencing input: memory CD4+ T cells sorted from blood. As for subset: CD45RA-negative fraction. The chain combines TRBV6-6 with TRBJ2-1; tentatively, D is TRBD2 (5 bases). The clonotype was recovered from a woman aged 30 to 39 in good health. The CDR3 spells CASSPSIDEQFF. The CDR3 coding sequence is TGTGCCAGCAGTCCTAGCATCGATGAGCAGTTCTTC.